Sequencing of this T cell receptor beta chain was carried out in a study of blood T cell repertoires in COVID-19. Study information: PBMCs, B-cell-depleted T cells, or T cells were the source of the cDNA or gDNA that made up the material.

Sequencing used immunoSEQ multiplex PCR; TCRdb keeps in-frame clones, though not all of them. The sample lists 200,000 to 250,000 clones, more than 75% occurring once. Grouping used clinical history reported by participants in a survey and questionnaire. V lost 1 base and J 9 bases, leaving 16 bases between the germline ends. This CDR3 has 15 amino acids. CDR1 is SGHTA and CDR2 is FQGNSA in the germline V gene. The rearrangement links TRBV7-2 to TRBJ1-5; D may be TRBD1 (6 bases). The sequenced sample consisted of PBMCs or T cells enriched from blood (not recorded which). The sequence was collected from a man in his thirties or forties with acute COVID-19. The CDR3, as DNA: TGTGCCAGCAGCTTAGACGGTTCAGGGGCCTCGCCCCAGCATTTT. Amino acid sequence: CASSLDGSGASPQHF.